These T cell receptor beta chains were read from a single sample in a study of shared clonotypes between healthy human individuals. Data came from immunoSEQ multiplex PCR; TCRdb stores just in-frame clones and leaves some out. The repertoire consists of approximately 940,000 clones, with roughly 72% occurring once and the leading ten covering about 1.5%. The sequenced sample consisted of memory CD4+ T cells sorted from blood. The origin of the receptors is a man aged 18 to 29 in good health. Both conserved end residues are part of each CDR3. A D gene is named only where the DNA matches it firmly. Clone size is given for some rows only: seen once, a few or many times, or a class if the clone is expanded.

NA	TRBD1	TRBJ2-7	TRBV7-9	TGTGCCAGCAGCGCCTCAGGGGGTGGCTACGAGCAGTACTTC	CASSASGGGYEQYF
NA	NA	TRBJ1-4	TRBV30	TGTGCCTGGAGTGTGAATGAAAAACTGTTTTTT	CAWSVNEKLFF
NA	TRBD1	TRBJ2-3	TRBV11-2	TGTGCCAGCAGCCTAAATTCGGGACAGGGGACAGATACGCAGTATTTT	CASSLNSGQGTDTQYF
NA	TRBD2	TRBJ2-3	TRBV5-1	TGCGCCAGCAGCTTGGCGGGACTAGCGGGAGATACGCAGTATTTT	CASSLAGLAGDTQYF
NA	NA	TRBJ2-7	TRBV20-1	TGCAGTGCTAGTACGGGGCACGAGCAGTACTTC	CSASTGHEQYF
once	TRBD2	TRBJ2-1	TRBV11-3	TGTGCCAGCAGCTTAGGCTCGACTAGCGGATACAATGAGCAGTTCTTC	CASSLGSTSGYNEQFF
NA	NA	TRBJ2-7	TRBV7-2	TGTGCCAGCAGCCTTTTGGGGGGAGTCCCTTACGAGCAGTACTTC	CASSLLGGVPYEQYF
once	NA	TRBJ1-6	TRBV28	TGTGCCAGCTTTCTACAAGGTGTAGGATCACCCCTCCACTTT	CASFLQGVGSPLHF
NA	TRBD1	TRBJ2-7	TRBV7-2	TGTGCCAGCAGGGAGACAGGGGGCAATCAGTACTTC	CASRETGGNQYF
NA	TRBD1	TRBJ1-2	TRBV6-5	TGTGCCAGCGGAACAGGGGCTCGCTATGGCTACACCTTC	CASGTGARYGYTF
NA	TRBD2	TRBJ2-3	TRBV10-3	TGTGCCATCAGTGCAGCGGGAACATCTAGCACAGATACGCAGTATTTT	CAISAAGTSSTDTQYF
NA	NA	TRBJ2-1	TRBV11-2	TGTGCCAGCAGCTTAGGGGACAAATACAATGAGCAGTTCTTC	CASSLGDKYNEQFF
few	NA	TRBJ1-6	TRBV6-5	TGTGCCAGCAGTTACGGCTCAGCCCTCCACTTT	CASSYGSALHF
NA	NA	TRBJ1-4	TRBV18	TGTGCCAGCTCTCCTAATTGGGGAGACCCCCTGTTTTTT	CASSPNWGDPLFF
NA	TRBD1	TRBJ2-7	TRBV6-5	TGTGCCAGCAGCACCGGGACAGGGAGCAACGAGCAGTACTTC	CASSTGTGSNEQYF
NA	TRBD1	TRBJ2-7	TRBV18	TGTGCCAGCTCACCAAGGGGACAGGGGCTCTACGAGCAGTACTTC	CASSPRGQGLYEQYF
NA	NA	TRBJ1-5	TRBV5-1	TGCGCCAGCAGCCCGGGGGAAAATAGCAATCAGCCCCAGCATTTT	CASSPGENSNQPQHF
few	NA	TRBJ1-5	TRBV5-1	TGCGCCAGCAGCTTACAGGGATATAGCAATCAGCCCCAGCATTTT	CASSLQGYSNQPQHF
NA	NA	TRBJ2-2	TRBV5-1	TGCGCCAGCAGCCTGGGACAGCGGGCCGGGGAGCTGTTTTTT	CASSLGQRAGELFF
once	TRBD2	TRBJ2-1	TRBV27	TGTGCCAGCTCAACGGGGCGGGGGGAGAACAATGAGCAGTTCTTC	CASSTGRGENNEQFF
NA	TRBD1	TRBJ1-4	TRBV18	TGTGCCAGCTCACAAGACTTACAGGGGGGAGAACTGTTTTTT	CASSQDLQGGELFF
NA	NA	TRBJ1-1	TRBV10-3	TGTGCCATCAGTGAGTCGCGGGGTCAGAACACTGAAGCTTTCTTT	CAISESRGQNTEAFF
NA	TRBD2	TRBJ2-7	TRBV19	TGTGCCAGTAGCTCCCGGGTCACTAGCGGGGAATCCTACGAGCAGTACTTC	CASSSRVTSGESYEQYF
NA	NA	TRBJ1-6	TRBV1	TGCACCAGCAGCCCCGGACCAACGATCGCAGGTTCACCCCTCCACTTT	CTSSPGPTIAGSPLHF
NA	TRBD2	TRBJ2-5	TRBV11-2	TGTGCCAGCAGACTTACTAGCGGGGTCAGAAAAGAGACCCAGTACTTC	CASRLTSGVRKETQYF
few	NA	TRBJ1-4	TRBV5-1	TGCGCCAGCAGCCTCGCGGGGGGCACGGAAAAACTGTTTTTT	CASSLAGGTEKLFF
NA	NA	TRBJ1-2	TRBV5-6	TGTGCCAGCAGCTTGACGCCACAGGGATTGTTAAACTATGGCTACACCTTC	CASSLTPQGLLNYGYTF
NA	NA	TRBJ2-1	TRBV6-1	TGTGCCACCCCAGGGGTGAGGGGAAATGAGCAGTTCTTC	CATPGVRGNEQFF
few	TRBD1	TRBJ2-1	TRBV2	TGTGCCAGCAGGGAGGGACAGGGGACCTACAATGAGCAGTTCTTC	CASREGQGTYNEQFF
NA	TRBD1	TRBJ1-1	TRBV5-1	TGCGCCAGCAGCCCGACGGTAGACAGGGGCACTGAAGCTTTCTTT	CASSPTVDRGTEAFF
NA	TRBD1	TRBJ1-4	TRBV4-1	TGCGCCACCCGGGACAGGGAAGGGCTTAATGAAAAACTGTTTTTT	CATRDREGLNEKLFF
NA	NA	TRBJ1-2	TRBV29-1	TGCAGCGTGGGGGGCAGCACCGCTTTTGGCTACACCTTC	CSVGGSTAFGYTF
NA	TRBD2	TRBJ2-3	TRBV5-1	TGCGCCAGCAGCTTGGCTAGCGGGGACCGCACAGATACGCAGTATTTT	CASSLASGDRTDTQYF
NA	NA	TRBJ2-2	TRBV7-9	TGTGCCAGCAGCTCGTCGCGGGAGCTGTTTTTT	CASSSSRELFF
NA	TRBD1	TRBJ1-3	TRBV28	TGTGCCAGCAGTTCCCTAGGGACAGGCGGATCTGGAAACACCATATATTTT	CASSSLGTGGSGNTIYF
NA	TRBD2	TRBJ2-7	TRBV30	TGTGCCTGGAGTCTAGCGGGAGGGCCTTACCCCTACGAGCAGTACTTC	CAWSLAGGPYPYEQYF
NA	NA	TRBJ1-2	TRBV30	TGTGCCTGGAGTGTCGAGTCGGACTATGGCTACACCTTC	CAWSVESDYGYTF
NA	TRBD1	TRBJ1-2	TRBV5-4	TGTGCCAGCAGCTTGGATAGGGGGGGACAGCATCATGGCTACACCTTC	CASSLDRGGQHHGYTF
NA	NA	TRBJ2-5	TRBV18	TGTGCCAGCTCACCAAACGGAGGACAAGAGACCCAGTACTTC	CASSPNGGQETQYF
NA	TRBD1	TRBJ1-4	TRBV2	TGTGCCAGCAGTGAAGTGACAGGGAATGAAAAACTGTTTTTT	CASSEVTGNEKLFF
NA	NA	TRBJ2-1	TRBV7-9	TGTGCCAGCAGCGTGGGGACTCCCGACAATGAGCAGTTCTTC	CASSVGTPDNEQFF
NA	NA	TRBJ2-5	TRBV27	TGTGCCAGCAGTTTCAGGGGCCAAGAGACCCAGTACTTC	CASSFRGQETQYF
NA	TRBD1	TRBJ1-3	TRBV19	TGTGCCAGCCGACAGGGGGCTAATGGAAACACCATATATTTT	CASRQGANGNTIYF
NA	TRBD1	TRBJ1-6	TRBV10-3	TGTGCCATCGGAGACAGGGGGGATAATTCACCCCTCCACTTT	CAIGDRGDNSPLHF
NA	TRBD1	TRBJ1-6	TRBV19	TGTGCCAGTAGTATCACCCCCTCGACAGGGGTGGGATCACCCCTCCACTTT	CASSITPSTGVGSPLHF
NA	NA	TRBJ1-5	TRBV6-6	TGTGCCAGCAGTTACGAAGGGACGGGCGATCAGCCCCAGCATTTT	CASSYEGTGDQPQHF
NA	TRBD1	TRBJ1-4	TRBV9	TGTGCCAGCAGCGGAAGACAGGGATCAACTAATGAAAAACTGTTTTTT	CASSGRQGSTNEKLFF
NA	NA	TRBJ1-2	TRBV28	TGTGCCAGCAGTTTAGGGACATCAGTCTATGGCTACACCTTC	CASSLGTSVYGYTF
NA	NA	TRBJ1-1	TRBV19	TGTGCCAGTAGTGAAACGTTCCTCGGTCGCACTGAAGCTTTCTTT	CASSETFLGRTEAFF
once	TRBD2	TRBJ2-5	TRBV10-3	TGTGCCATCAGTGTAGTTGGACTAGCGGGAGGACAAGAGACCCAGTACTTC	CAISVVGLAGGQETQYF